This T cell receptor beta chain was documented in a study of T cell responses to AZD1222 COVID-19 vaccine. Overall study context: Second-dose intervals near 4 or 12 weeks were combined.

Germline V lookup: CDR1 SGDLS, CDR2 YYNGEE. V gave up 1 base and J gave up 3 bases, with 14 bases separating them. This CDR3 region has 15 residues. TCRdb's table, derived via immunoSEQ multiplex PCR, lists solely in-frame clones and lacks some. This repertoire shows about 260,000 clones, approximately 93% found once; its top ten account for roughly 0.5%. Turning to this clone: The antigen is unknown.

General study results and limits: Epitopes outside B.1.351 and B.1.1.7 mutated regions reportedly drew nearly half of spike TCRs. Clonal diversity was possibly underestimated, and the donors were mostly white British, with more females.

The chain combines TRBV9 with TRBJ2-7; no definite D call. This sequence was found in an adult in good health. Material: peripheral blood, obtained on day 0 of AZD1222 vaccination. This CDR3 is CASSVTPDTDYEQYF. Here the CDR3 DNA reads TGTGCCAGCAGCGTAACCCCCGATACGGACTACGAGCAGTACTTC.